Below, 26 T cell receptor beta chains from the same sample are listed, as sequenced in a study of blood T cell repertoires in COVID-19. Assay: immunoSEQ multiplex PCR; the TCRdb copy retains only in-frame clones and omits some. The sample carries approximately 290,000 clones, 89% recorded once. Sequencing input: peripheral blood. These receptor sequences come from an older woman with acute or convalescent COVID-19.

The rearrangement joins TRBV9 to TRBJ2-1, with TRBD2 matching 11 bases. Germline CDR1 reads SGDLS; CDR2 reads YYNGEE. V dropped 0 bases and J dropped 9; count of bases not matched to a gene: 8. The length of the CDR3 is 16 residues. For the CDR3, the DNA is TGTGCCAGCAGCGTAGTTACTAGCGGGGGACTGGGTGAGCAGTTCTTC. This codes for CASSVVTSGGLGEQFF.

This chain connects TRBV7-9 to TRBJ2-3, with 10 bases lining up with TRBD2. The trim removed 3 bases at V and 2 bases at J, leaving 2 bases unmatched. Germline-derived CDR1 and CDR2 are SEHNR and FQNEAQ (reference sequence). The CDR3 spans 15 residues. The CDR3 nucleotides are TGTGCCAGCAGCTTCCTAGCGGGAGACACAGATACGCAGTATTTT. Translation gives CASSFLAGDTDTQYF.

The J gene is TRBJ2-5, the V gene TRBV3-1 (or the pseudogene TRBV3-2), with 11 positions matching TRBD1. Germline lookup yields CDR1 LGHDT and CDR2 YNNKEL (reference sequence). The CDR3 is made up of 15 amino acids. V was clipped by 4 bases and J by 5 bases; unmatched bases: 6. For the CDR3, the DNA is TGTGCCAGCAGCCCGGACAGGGGGCGCGAGGAGACCCAGTACTTC. It encodes CASSPDRGREETQYF.

This chain links TRBV12-3 or TRBV12-4 with TRBJ1-2; D perhaps matches TRBD1 (5 bases). V lost 5 bases and J lost 14, with 18 bases in between. The CDR3 is made up of 12 amino acids. This CDR3 reads CASSPGTSLKTF. CDR3 nucleotide sequence: TGTGCCAGCAGTCCGGGGACTTCCCTAAAGACCTTC.

V and J are TRBV5-4 and TRBJ1-1, with D tentatively TRBD1 (5 bases). The V gene's germline CDR1 is SGHNT and CDR2 YYREEE (reference sequence). The CDR3 consists of 15 residues. The V end lost 0 bases, the J end lost 1 base, and 10 bases lay between the germline ends. CDR3 sequence (DNA): TGTGCCAGCAGCTTGGTGAGCAGGGAGAACACTGAAGCTTTCTTT. Protein sequence: CASSLVSRENTEAFF.

This chain uses TRBV9 with TRBJ2-2; 10 nucleotides align to TRBD2. The CDR3 contains 17 residues. Germline V gives CDR1 SGDLS, CDR2 YYNGEE. The junction had 5 bases not matched to a gene; V was cut back by 0 bases and J by 3 bases. This chain's CDR3 is CASSVAKREGDTGELFF. In DNA, the CDR3 is TGTGCCAGCAGCGTAGCTAAGCGGGAGGGCGACACCGGGGAGCTGTTTTTT.

Of note for this clone: Other DNA sequences in this specimen translate into the identical CDR3. CDR3 loop: CASSPRTGAGNTIYF. Here the CDR3 DNA reads TGTGCCAGCAGTCCTAGGACAGGGGCTGGAAACACCATATATTTT. The genes are TRBV7-2 and TRBJ1-3; 9 nucleotides agree with TRBD1. Germline CDR1 and CDR2: SGHTA and FQGNSA. This CDR3 contains 15 residues. V shed 6 bases and J 2 bases; nucleotides not matched to a gene: 5.

The chain uses TRBV7-2 and TRBJ2-5, with D unresolved. V lost 5 bases to trimming and J lost 2 bases, with 15 bases between them. Germline-derived CDR1 and CDR2 are SGHTA and FQGNSA. This CDR3 has 15 amino acids. CDR3 DNA sequence: TGTGCCAGCAGCCAATATCTTGGCCTTCAAGAGACCCAGTACTTC. It codes for CASSQYLGLQETQYF.

CDR3 region: CASSLESGQGRGNTIYF. DNA of the CDR3: TGTGCCAGCAGCTTGGAGTCCGGACAGGGGAGGGGAAACACCATATATTTT. V gene TRBV5-6 combines with J gene TRBJ1-3; 9 bases match TRBD1. The germline gives CDR1 SGHDT, CDR2 YYEEEE. The junction had 8 bases not matched to a gene; V was cut back by 0 bases and J by 4 bases. CDR3 length: 17 amino acids.

This chain joins TRBV5-1 and TRBJ1-1; D is ambiguous. Between the trimmed V and J ends, which lost 5 bases and 2 bases, there was a span of 4 bases. Germline lookup yields CDR1 SGHRS and CDR2 YFSETQ. CDR3 length: 11 amino acids. This chain's CDR3 is CASSINTEAFF. Written as DNA, the CDR3 is TGCGCCAGCAGTATAAACACTGAAGCTTTCTTT.

The rearrangement uses TRBV7-9 and TRBJ2-7; TRBD1 is a possible D gene (6 bases). V lost 7 bases and J lost 3, with 10 bases in between. In germline, CDR1 is SEHNR, CDR2 FQNEAQ (reference sequence). The CDR3 runs 12 residues. The CDR3 loop reads CASTPDSYEQYF. The CDR3 DNA reads as TGTGCCAGCACCCCGGACAGCTACGAGCAGTACTTC. Full variable domain (remainder filled in from reference TRBV7-9 and TRBJ2-7): DTGVSQNPRHKITKRGQNVTFRCDPISEHNRLYWYRQTLGQGPEFLTYFQNEAQLEKSRLLSDRFSAERPKGSFSTLEIQRTEQGDSAMYLCASTPDSYEQYFGPGTRLTVT.

This chain links TRBV2 with TRBJ2-7, with 11 positions matching TRBD1. Trimming removed 4 bases from V and 2 bases from J; junction bases left unmatched: 1. This CDR3 is 14 amino acids long. From germline, CDR1 is SNHLY and CDR2 FYNNEI. CDR3 nucleotides: TGTGCCAGCAGTGCGGACAGGGGGCCCTACGAGCAGTACTTC. It specifies CASSADRGPYEQYF.

This chain joins TRBV7-2 and TRBJ1-1; 8 nucleotides match TRBD1. CDR1 SGHTA and CDR2 FQGNSA come from the germline V gene. The V segment lost 5 bases and the J segment 5 bases; nucleotides outside the gene matches: 10. The CDR3 runs 15 residues. CDR3 DNA: TGTGCCAGCAGCGCCTCAGGGGGGACAGGAACTGAAGCTTTCTTT. This translates into CASSASGGTGTEAFF.

V usage is TRBV27 and J usage is TRBJ1-1, with 8 bases fitting TRBD1. The CDR3 extends over 17 amino acids. After removal of 2 bases from V and 4 bases from J, the junction contained 12 bases not matched to a gene. Looked up from germline, CDR1 is MNHEY and CDR2 is SMNVEV (reference sequence). The CDR3 nucleotides are TGTGCCAGCAGTTTAGTTGGACAGGGCGCGGCGGGCACTGAAGCTTTCTTT. This codes for CASSLVGQGAAGTEAFF.

The chain recombines TRBV6-5 with TRBJ1-5; possible D gene TRBD1, 5 bases. Trimming cost V 6 bases and J 7 bases, with 13 bases left between them. The CDR3 extends over 13 amino acids. Per germline, CDR1 MNHEY and CDR2 SVGAGI. CDR3 residues: CASSPDRRQPQHF. For the CDR3, the DNA is TGTGCCAGCAGCCCCGACAGACGGCAGCCCCAGCATTTT.

The chain is built from TRBV2 and TRBJ2-3, with D uncertain. In germline, CDR1 is SNHLY, CDR2 FYNNEI. The ends were cut back, 5 bases at V and 2 bases at J, with 11 bases in the middle. The CDR3 has 14 amino acids. CDR3 DNA sequence: TGTGCCAGCAGTCGTTGGCTAGACACAGATACGCAGTATTTT. Translated: CASSRWLDTDTQYF. Variable domain in full (rest from reference TRBV2 and TRBJ2-3): EPEVTQTPSHQVTQMGQEVILRCVPISNHLYFYWYRQILGQKVEFLVSFYNNEISEKSEIFDDQFSVERPDGSNFTLKIRSTKLEDSAMYFCASSRWLDTDTQYFGPGTRLTVL.

The chain has TRBV5-4 and TRBJ1-3, with D hard to call. V lost 4 bases and J lost 0, with 14 bases in between. CDR1 and CDR2 from the germline V gene are SGHNT and YYREEE (reference sequence). The CDR3 has 16 amino acids. The CDR3: CASSLWGGNSGNTIYF. CDR3 nucleotides: TGTGCCAGCAGCCTTTGGGGAGGGAACTCTGGAAACACCATATATTTT.

The V and J genes are TRBV5-1 and TRBJ2-1; 9 nucleotides match TRBD1. The CDR3 extends over 16 amino acids. Germline assignment: CDR1 SGHRS and CDR2 YFSETQ. J was trimmed by 10 bases and V by 4 bases; bases with no gene match: 15. The CDR3 spells CASSPTGGPSSPEQFF. The CDR3 nucleotides are TGCGCCAGCAGCCCTACAGGGGGCCCCTCATCCCCCGAGCAGTTCTTC.

The chain has TRBV27 and TRBJ2-7; 8 bases match TRBD2. Germline V gene lookup returns CDR1 MNHEY and CDR2 SMNVEV (reference sequence). V gave up 3 bases and J gave up 1 base; unmatched junction bases: 5. This CDR3 region has 15 residues. CDR3 sequence: CASSLVASGSYEQYF. CDR3 nucleotide sequence: TGTGCCAGCAGTTTGGTGGCTAGCGGGTCCTACGAGCAGTACTTC.

The chain combines TRBV2 with TRBJ1-4; 9 bases align to TRBD1. Germline V gives CDR1 SNHLY, CDR2 FYNNEI. J gave up 7 bases and V 5 bases, and 5 bases lay outside the gene matches. The CDR3 spans 14 residues. As DNA, the CDR3 is TGTGCCAGCAGTCCGGGACAGGGATTTGAAAAACTGTTTTTT. This codes for CASSPGQGFEKLFF.

The V gene is TRBV7-2, the J gene TRBJ1-1; D is undetermined. The CDR3 is 13 residues long. Germline lookup yields CDR1 SGHTA and CDR2 FQGNSA. V was shortened by 5 bases and J by 6 bases, with 13 bases between the two germline ends. CDR3 amino acids: CASSRLNSAEAFF. As DNA, the CDR3 is TGTGCCAGCAGCCGTCTCAATTCAGCTGAAGCTTTCTTT.

The chain joins TRBV9 to TRBJ2-2; 8 bases are shared with TRBD2. The CDR3 contains 16 residues. The germline CDR1 and CDR2 sequences are SGDLS and YYNGEE. The trim removed 4 bases at V and 2 bases at J, leaving 7 bases unmatched. Here the CDR3 DNA reads TGTGCCAGCAGCCCCCGGGGGGGACAAAACACCGGGGAGCTGTTTTTT. It yields the protein CASSPRGGQNTGELFF.

This clone was detected only once. This chain uses TRBV7-9 with TRBJ1-2; 7 positions match TRBD1. Per the germline V gene, CDR1 is SEHNR and CDR2 is FQNEAQ (reference sequence). The length of the CDR3 is 16 residues. With V trimmed by 1 base and J by 1 base, 6 bases remained unmatched. The CDR3 is CASSLEQGIYNYGYTF. CDR3 coding DNA: TGTGCCAGCAGCTTAGAACAGGGGATCTATAACTATGGCTACACCTTC. The variable domain in full, completed from reference TRBV7-9 and TRBJ1-2, reads DTGVSQNPRHKITKRGQNVTFRCDPISEHNRLYWYRQTLGQGPEFLTYFQNEAQLEKSRLLSDRFSAERPKGSFSTLEIQRTEQGDSAMYLCASSLEQGIYNYGYTFGSGTRLTVV.

V usage is TRBV4-2 and J usage is TRBJ2-3, with D hard to call. The germline CDR1 and CDR2 sequences are LGHNA and YNFKEQ. With 1 base removed from V and 5 bases from J, the gap between germline ends came to 10 bases. The CDR3 runs 14 residues. CDR3 region: CASSQAPYGDTQYF. In DNA, the CDR3 is TGTGCCAGCAGCCAAGCGCCCTACGGAGATACGCAGTATTTT.

The V gene is TRBV5-5, the J gene TRBJ2-5; D gene uncertain. Trimming shortened V by 0 bases and J by 5 bases, and 8 bases separated the two germline ends. Germline CDR1 and CDR2: SGHKS and YYEKEE (reference sequence). This CDR3 comprises 13 residues. The CDR3 DNA is TGTGCCAGCAGCTTGGGGAGTAGGGAGACCCAGTACTTC. Translated: CASSLGSRETQYF.

The V call is TRBV4-3, the J call TRBJ2-7; 10 positions agree with TRBD1. Trimming took 2 bases from V and 2 from J; bases not matched to a gene: 12. The germline V gene encodes CDR1 LGHNA and CDR2 YSLEER. CDR3 length: 18 amino acids. The chain's CDR3 is CASSQFPQGGTGAYEQYF. DNA for the CDR3: TGCGCCAGCAGCCAATTTCCCCAGGGCGGGACAGGGGCCTACGAGCAGTACTTC.